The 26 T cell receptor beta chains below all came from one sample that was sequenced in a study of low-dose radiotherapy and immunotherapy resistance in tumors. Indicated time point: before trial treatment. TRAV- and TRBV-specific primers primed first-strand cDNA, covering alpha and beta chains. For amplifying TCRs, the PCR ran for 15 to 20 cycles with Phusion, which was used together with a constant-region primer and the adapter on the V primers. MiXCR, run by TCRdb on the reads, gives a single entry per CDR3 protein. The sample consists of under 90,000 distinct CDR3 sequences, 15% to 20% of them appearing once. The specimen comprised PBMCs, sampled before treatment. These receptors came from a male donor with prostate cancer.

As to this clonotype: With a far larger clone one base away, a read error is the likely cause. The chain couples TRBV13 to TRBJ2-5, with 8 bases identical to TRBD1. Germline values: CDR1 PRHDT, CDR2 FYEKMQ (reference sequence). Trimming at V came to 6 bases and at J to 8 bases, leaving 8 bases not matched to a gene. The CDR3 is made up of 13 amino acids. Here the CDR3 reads CASSNGTGPTQYF. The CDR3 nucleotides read TGTGCCAGCAGTAACGGGACAGGCCCTACCCAGTACTTC.

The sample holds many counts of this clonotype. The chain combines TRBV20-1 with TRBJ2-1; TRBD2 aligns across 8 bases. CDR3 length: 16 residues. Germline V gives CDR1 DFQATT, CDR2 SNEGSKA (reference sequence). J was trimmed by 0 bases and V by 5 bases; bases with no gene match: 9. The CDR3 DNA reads TGCAGTGCTCATGGGAAAGCGGGGGACTCCTACAATGAGCAGTTCTTC. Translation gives CSAHGKAGDSYNEQFF.

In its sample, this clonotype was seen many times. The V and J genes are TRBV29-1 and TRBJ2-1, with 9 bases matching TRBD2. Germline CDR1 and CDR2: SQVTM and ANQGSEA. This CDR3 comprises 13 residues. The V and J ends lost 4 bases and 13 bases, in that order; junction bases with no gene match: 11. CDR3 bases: TGCAGCGTTGTTGGTAGCGGGGGCCAGCGTCAGTTCTTC. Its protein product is CSVVGSGGQRQFF.

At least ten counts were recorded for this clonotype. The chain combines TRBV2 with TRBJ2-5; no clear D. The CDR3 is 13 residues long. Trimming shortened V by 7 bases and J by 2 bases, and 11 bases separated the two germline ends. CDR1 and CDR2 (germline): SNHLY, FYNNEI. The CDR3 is CASTWNGQETQYF. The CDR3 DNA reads TGTGCCAGCACTTGGAACGGGCAAGAGACCCAGTACTTC.

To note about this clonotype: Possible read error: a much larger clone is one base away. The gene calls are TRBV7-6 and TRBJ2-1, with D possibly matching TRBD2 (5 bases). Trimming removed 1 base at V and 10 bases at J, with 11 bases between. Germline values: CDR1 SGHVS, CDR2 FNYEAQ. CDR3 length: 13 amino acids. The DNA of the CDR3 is TGTGCCAGCAGCTTAGACCCCGGAGGCGAGCAGTTCTTC. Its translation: CASSLDPGGEQFF.

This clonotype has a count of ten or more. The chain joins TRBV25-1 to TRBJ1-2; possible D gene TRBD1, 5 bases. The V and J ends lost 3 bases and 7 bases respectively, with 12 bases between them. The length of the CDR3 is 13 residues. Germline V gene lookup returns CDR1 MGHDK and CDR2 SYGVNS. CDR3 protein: CASSDLSGSGYTF. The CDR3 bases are TGTGCCAGCAGTGATCTCTCAGGGTCTGGCTACACCTTC.

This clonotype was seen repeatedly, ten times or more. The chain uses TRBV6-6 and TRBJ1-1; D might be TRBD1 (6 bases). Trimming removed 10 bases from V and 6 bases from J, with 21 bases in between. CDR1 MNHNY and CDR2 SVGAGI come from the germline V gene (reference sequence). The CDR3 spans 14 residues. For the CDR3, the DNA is TGTGCCATCTCCAGGGGCCGGGATGCCGCTGAAGCTTTCTTT. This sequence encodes CAISRGRDAAEAFF.

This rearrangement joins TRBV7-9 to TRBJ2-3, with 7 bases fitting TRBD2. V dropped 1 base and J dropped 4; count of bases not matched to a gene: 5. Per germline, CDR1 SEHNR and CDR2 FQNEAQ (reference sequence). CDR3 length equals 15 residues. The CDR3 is CASSLVGGTADTQYF. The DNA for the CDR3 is TGTGCCAGCAGCTTAGTGGGAGGGACCGCAGATACGCAGTATTTT.

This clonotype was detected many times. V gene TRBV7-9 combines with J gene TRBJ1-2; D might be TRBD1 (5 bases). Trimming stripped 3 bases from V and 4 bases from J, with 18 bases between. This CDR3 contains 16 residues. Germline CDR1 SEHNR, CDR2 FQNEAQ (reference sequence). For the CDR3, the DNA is TGTGCCAGCAGCTTGGGACTAATGGAAAAACTCTATGGCTACACCTTC. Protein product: CASSLGLMEKLYGYTF.

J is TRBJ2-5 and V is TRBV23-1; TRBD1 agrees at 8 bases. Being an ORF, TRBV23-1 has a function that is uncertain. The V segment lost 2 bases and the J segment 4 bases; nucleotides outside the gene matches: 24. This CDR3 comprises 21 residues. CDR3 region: CASSQRKQGVPWPTMGETQYF. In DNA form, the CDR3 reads TGCGCCAGCAGTCAACGGAAACAGGGGGTTCCCTGGCCCACTATGGGAGAGACCCAGTACTTC.

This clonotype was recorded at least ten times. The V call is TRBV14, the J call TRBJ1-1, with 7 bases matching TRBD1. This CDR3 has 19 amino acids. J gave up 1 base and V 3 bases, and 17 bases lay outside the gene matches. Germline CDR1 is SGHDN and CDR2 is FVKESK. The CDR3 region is CASSHTGTAYLPWNTEAFF. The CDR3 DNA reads TGTGCCAGCAGCCATACCGGGACAGCATATCTCCCTTGGAACACTGAAGCTTTCTTT.

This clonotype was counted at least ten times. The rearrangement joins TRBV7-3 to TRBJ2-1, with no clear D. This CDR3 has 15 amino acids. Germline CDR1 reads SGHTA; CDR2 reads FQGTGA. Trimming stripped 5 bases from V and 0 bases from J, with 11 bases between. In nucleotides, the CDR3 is TGTGCCAGCAGCCCTGGAAGGTCCTCCTACAATGAGCAGTTCTTC. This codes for CASSPGRSSYNEQFF.

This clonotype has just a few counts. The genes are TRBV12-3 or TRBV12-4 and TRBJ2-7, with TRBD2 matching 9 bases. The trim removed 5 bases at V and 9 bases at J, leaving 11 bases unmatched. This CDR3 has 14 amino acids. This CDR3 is CASSPLGGGAVQYF. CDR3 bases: TGTGCCAGCAGTCCCCTAGGCGGGGGGGCGGTGCAGTACTTC.

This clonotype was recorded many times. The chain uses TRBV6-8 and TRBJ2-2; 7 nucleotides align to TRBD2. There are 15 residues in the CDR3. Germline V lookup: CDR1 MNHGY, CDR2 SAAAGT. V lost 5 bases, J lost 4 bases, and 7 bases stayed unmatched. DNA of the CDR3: TGTGCCAGCAGTGAAGCCGCGGGGGTCACCGGGGAGCTGTTTTTT. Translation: CASSEAAGVTGELFF.

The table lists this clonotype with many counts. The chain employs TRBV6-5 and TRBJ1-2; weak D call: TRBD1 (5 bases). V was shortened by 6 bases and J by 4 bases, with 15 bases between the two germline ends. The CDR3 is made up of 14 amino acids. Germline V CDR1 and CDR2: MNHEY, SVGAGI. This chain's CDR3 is CASRTYGAFYGYTF. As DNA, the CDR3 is TGTGCCAGCAGGACCTACGGGGCTTTCTATGGCTACACCTTC.

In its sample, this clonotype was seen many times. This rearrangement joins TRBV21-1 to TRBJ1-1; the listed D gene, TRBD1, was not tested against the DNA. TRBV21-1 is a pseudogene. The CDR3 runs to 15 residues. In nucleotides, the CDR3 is TGTGCCAGCAGCAAAGCGCGCCGGGGGCGGAATGAAGCTTTCTTT. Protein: CASSKARRGRNEAFF.

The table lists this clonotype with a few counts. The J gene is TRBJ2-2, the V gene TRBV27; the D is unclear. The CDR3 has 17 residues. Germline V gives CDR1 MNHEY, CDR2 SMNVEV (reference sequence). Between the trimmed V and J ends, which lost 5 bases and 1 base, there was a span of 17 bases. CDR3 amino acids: CASSPPRMKMNTGELFF. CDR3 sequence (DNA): TGTGCCAGCAGTCCCCCTAGGATGAAAATGAACACCGGGGAGCTGTTTTTT.

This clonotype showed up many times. The CDR3 is CSASPPSGDWETQYF. The CDR3 bases are TGCAGTGCTAGCCCCCCGAGCGGGGACTGGGAGACCCAGTACTTC. The V and J genes are TRBV20-1 and TRBJ2-5, with TRBD2 matching 7 bases. V was clipped by 3 bases and J by 5 bases; unmatched bases: 12. This CDR3 is built from 15 residues. In germline, CDR1 is DFQATT, CDR2 SNEGSKA (reference sequence).

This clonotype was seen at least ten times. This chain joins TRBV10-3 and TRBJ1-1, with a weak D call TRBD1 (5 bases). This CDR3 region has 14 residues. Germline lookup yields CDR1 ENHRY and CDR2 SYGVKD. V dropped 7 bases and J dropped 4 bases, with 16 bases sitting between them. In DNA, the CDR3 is TGTGCCATCAACGAGGGGCGGGGGAGCACTGAAGCTTTCTTT. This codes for CAINEGRGSTEAFF.

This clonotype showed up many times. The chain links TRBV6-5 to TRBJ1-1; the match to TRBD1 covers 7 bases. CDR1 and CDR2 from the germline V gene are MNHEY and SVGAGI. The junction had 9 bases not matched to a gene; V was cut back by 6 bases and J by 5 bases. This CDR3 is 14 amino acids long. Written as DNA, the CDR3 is TGTGCCAGCAGACACAGGGGAGAGCGGACTGAAGCTTTCTTT. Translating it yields CASRHRGERTEAFF.

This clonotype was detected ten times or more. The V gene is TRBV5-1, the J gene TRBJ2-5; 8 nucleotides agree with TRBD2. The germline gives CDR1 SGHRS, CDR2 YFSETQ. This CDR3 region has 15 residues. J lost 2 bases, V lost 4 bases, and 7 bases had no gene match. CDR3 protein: CASSPGGGRQETQYF. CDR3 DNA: TGCGCCAGCAGCCCCGGGGGGGGTCGGCAAGAGACCCAGTACTTC.

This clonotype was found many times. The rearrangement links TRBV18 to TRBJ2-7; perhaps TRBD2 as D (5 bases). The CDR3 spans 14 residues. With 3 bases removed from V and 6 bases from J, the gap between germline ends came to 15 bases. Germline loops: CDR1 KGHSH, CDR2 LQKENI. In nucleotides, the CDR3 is TGTGCCAGCTCACCTCCTAGCCCAGGAGGCGAGCAGTACTTC. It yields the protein CASSPPSPGGEQYF.

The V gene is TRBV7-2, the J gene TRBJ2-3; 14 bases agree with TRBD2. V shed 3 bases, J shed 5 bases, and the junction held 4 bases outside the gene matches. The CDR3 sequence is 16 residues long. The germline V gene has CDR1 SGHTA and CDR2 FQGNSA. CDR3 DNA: TGTGCCAGCAGCTTCGGGACTAGCGGGGGTGGAGATACGCAGTATTTT. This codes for CASSFGTSGGGDTQYF.

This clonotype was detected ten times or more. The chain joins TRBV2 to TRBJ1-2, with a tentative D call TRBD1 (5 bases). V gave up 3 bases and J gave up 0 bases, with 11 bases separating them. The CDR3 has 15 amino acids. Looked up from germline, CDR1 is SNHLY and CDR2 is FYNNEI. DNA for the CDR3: TGTGCCAGCAGTGATGGGGGTACAGCTAACTATGGCTACACCTTC. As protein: CASSDGGTANYGYTF.

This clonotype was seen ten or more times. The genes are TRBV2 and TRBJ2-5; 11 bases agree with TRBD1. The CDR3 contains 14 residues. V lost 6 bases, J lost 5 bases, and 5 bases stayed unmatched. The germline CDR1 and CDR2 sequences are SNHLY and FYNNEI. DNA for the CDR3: TGTGCCAGCAGCCGGACAGGGGGCGTCGAGACCCAGTACTTC. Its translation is CASSRTGGVETQYF.

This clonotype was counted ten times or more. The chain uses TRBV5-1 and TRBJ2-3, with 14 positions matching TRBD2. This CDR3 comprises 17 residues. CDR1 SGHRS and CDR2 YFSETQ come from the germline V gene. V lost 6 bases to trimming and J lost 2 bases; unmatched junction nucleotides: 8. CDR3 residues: CASKHSGLAGATDTQYF. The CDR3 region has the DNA TGCGCCAGCAAACACTCGGGACTAGCGGGGGCCACAGATACGCAGTATTTT.